Sequencing of this T cell receptor beta chain was carried out in a study of shared clonotypes between healthy human individuals. Study background: Donors were a couple of women and a few men aged 18 to 49.

The V and J ends lost 6 bases and 5 bases respectively, with 10 bases between them. Germline lookup yields CDR1 KGHSH and CDR2 LQKENI. The CDR3 is made up of 12 amino acids. Points from the study as a whole: Compared with clonotypes that all four donors shared, non-shared clonotypes had lower generation probabilities. Estimated clonotype richness was generally higher in naive than memory subsets.

Points on this clone: Its cognate antigen is unknown.

Healthy HIV-negative adults without recent acute infections or vaccinations served as donors. Measured with immunoSEQ multiplex PCR; TCRdb has only the in-frame clones, and not every one. The sample carries 650,000 to 750,000 clones, about two thirds recorded once. V gene TRBV18 combines with J gene TRBJ2-5; D remains ambiguous. Sequencing was performed on memory CD4+ T cells sorted from blood. The subset denotes: CD45RA-negative fraction. The TCR was taken from a woman aged 25 to 39 in good health. The CDR3: CASSAQVETQYF. The CDR3 coding sequence is TGTGCCAGCTCGGCGCAAGTGGAGACCCAGTACTTC.